Listed here are 32 T cell receptor beta chains from one sample, sequenced in a study of T cells after posttransplantation cyclophosphamide. The assay was immunoSEQ multiplex PCR, and TCRdb's table has in-frame clones only and misses some. The table lists over 35,000 clones, with no singletons. Sequenced: PBMCs. These receptors originate from a man aged 50 to 60 in good health, CMV-negative, and a related stem cell transplant donor.

In regard to this clone: A much more abundant neighbour one base away suggests this may be a read error. This sample also contains other DNA sequences that code for the same CDR3. The genes are TRBV4-1 and TRBJ1-2; TRBD1 aligns across 8 bases. Germline assignment: CDR1 MGHRA and CDR2 YSYEKL. The CDR3 extends over 18 amino acids. Trimming took 0 bases from V and 4 from J; bases not matched to a gene: 13. The chain's CDR3 is CASSQDFSAQGVGYGYTF. The DNA of the CDR3 is TGCGCCAGCAGCCAAGATTTTTCGGCACAGGGGGTGGGCTATGGCTACACCTTC.

This clone showed up many times. The J gene is TRBJ1-6, the V gene TRBV6-5, with D possibly TRBD1 on 6 matching bases. V was trimmed by 6 bases and J by 14 bases, leaving 23 bases between them. The CDR3 is 15 residues long. CDR1 is MNHEY, CDR2 SVGAGI, per germline. CDR3 in DNA: TGTGCCAGCAGCCGATACAGGGCCGGGTATCTGACCCTCCACTTT. Amino acids: CASSRYRAGYLTLHF.

This clone was seen repeatedly, ten times or more. This chain joins TRBV27 and TRBJ2-5, with D hard to call. This CDR3 comprises 14 residues. Trimming pared 3 bases from V and 2 bases from J, leaving 10 bases between. Germline-derived CDR1 and CDR2 are MNHEY and SMNVEV (reference sequence). The CDR3 nucleotides read TGTGCCAGCAGTTTTGGTAGCTCTCAAGAGACCCAGTACTTC. This encodes CASSFGSSQETQYF.

This clone was detected ten times or more. The chain employs TRBV5-5 and TRBJ1-3, with 7 bases fitting TRBD1. The CDR3 length is 16 residues. V lost 2 bases and J lost 0; bases outside the gene matches: 5. The germline CDR1 and CDR2 sequences are SGHKS and YYEKEE (reference sequence). CDR3 coding DNA: TGTGCCAGCAGCTTCAGGCAGGGGGACTCTGGAAACACCATATATTTT. This translates into CASSFRQGDSGNTIYF.

This clone was found many times. The rearrangement uses TRBV19 and TRBJ1-5; D perhaps matches TRBD1 (5 bases). The CDR3 has 15 amino acids. With 4 bases removed from V and 1 base from J, the gap between germline ends came to 11 bases. Germline-derived CDR1 and CDR2 are LNHDA and SQIVND (reference sequence). The CDR3 DNA reads TGTGCCAGTAGTACTTACGGGGGGAGCAATCAGCCCCAGCATTTT. Translating gives CASSTYGGSNQPQHF.

The chain joins TRBV9 to TRBJ2-5; D is ambiguous. This CDR3 region has 14 residues. CDR1 is SGDLS, CDR2 YYNGEE, per germline. Trimming left V 0 bases short and J 4 bases short, with 10 bases between. The DNA of the CDR3 is TGTGCCAGCAGCGTAGGGCAGGTAGGAGAGACCCAGTACTTC. Translated: CASSVGQVGETQYF.

This clone was detected ten times or more. DNA of the CDR3: TGCGCCAGCAGCCAAGGAAGCGGGATGAATGAGCAGTTCTTC. Encoded protein: CASSQGSGMNEQFF. The chain carries TRBV4-1 and TRBJ2-1; 7 bases align to TRBD2. CDR3 length: 14 residues. The germline V gene encodes CDR1 MGHRA and CDR2 YSYEKL. J gave up 7 bases and V 1 base, and 4 bases lay outside the gene matches.

The chain recombines TRBV7-9 with TRBJ2-5, with D possibly matching TRBD2 (5 bases). The better agreement between TRBJ2-7 and the DNA end casts doubt on the J call. This CDR3 has 13 residues. Germline V CDR1 and CDR2: SEHNR, FQNEAQ (reference sequence). The DNA of the CDR3 is TGTGCCAGCAGTTGGACTTTCTCCTACGAGCAGTACTTC. Amino acid sequence: CASSWTFSYEQYF.

This clone was seen a handful of times. This chain connects TRBV5-5 to TRBJ1-2; TRBD1 aligns across 8 bases. Looked up from germline, CDR1 is SGHKS and CDR2 is YYEKEE (reference sequence). This CDR3 is built from 15 residues. The V gene end was trimmed by 4 bases and the J gene end by 0 bases; junction bases not matched to a gene: 5. CDR3 region: CASSPTGGANYGYTF. The DNA of the CDR3 is TGTGCCAGCAGCCCAACAGGGGGGGCTAACTATGGCTACACCTTC.

This clone was counted at least ten times. V gene TRBV4-1 combines with J gene TRBJ2-7; TRBD1 matches 8 bases. The length of the CDR3 is 15 residues. After removal of 4 bases from V and 6 bases from J, the junction contained 11 bases not matched to a gene. Per the germline V gene, CDR1 is MGHRA and CDR2 is YSYEKL. The CDR3 loop reads CASSPLTGAFGEQYF. CDR3 in DNA: TGCGCCAGCAGCCCCCTGACAGGGGCTTTCGGCGAGCAGTACTTC.

This clone was counted at least ten times. This chain uses TRBV6-5 with TRBJ1-4; D is perhaps TRBD1 (6 bases). The germline gives CDR1 MNHEY, CDR2 SVGAGI. V shed 2 bases and J shed 3 bases, with 7 bases lying between them. The CDR3 has 14 amino acids. CDR3 residues: CASSYEGANEKLFF. The CDR3 DNA is TGTGCCAGCAGTTACGAGGGGGCTAATGAAAAACTGTTTTTT.

This chain uses TRBV2 with TRBJ2-5; D perhaps matches TRBD1 (5 bases). TRBJ2-7 explains the end of the DNA better; the J call may be wrong. The CDR3 runs 14 residues. Germline V gene lookup returns CDR1 SNHLY and CDR2 FYNNEI. CDR3 residues: CASSAGYSSYEQYF. The DNA for the CDR3 is TGTGCCAGCAGTGCAGGGTATAGCTCCTACGAGCAGTACTTC.

This clone was picked up many times. The chain uses TRBV7-2 and TRBJ1-1; no firm D call. Trimming took off 5 bases at V and 5 bases at J, with 12 bases between the two ends. This CDR3 spans 13 amino acids. Germline-derived CDR1 and CDR2 are SGHTA and FQGNSA. The chain's CDR3 is CASSPMAGTEAFF. As DNA, the CDR3 is TGTGCCAGCAGCCCCATGGCGGGAACTGAAGCTTTCTTT. Full variable domain (missing parts from reference TRBV7-2 and TRBJ1-1): GAGVSQSPSNKVTEKGKDVELRCDPISGHTALYWYRQSLGQGLEFLIYFQGNSAPDKSGLPSDRFSAERTGGSVSTLTIQRTQQEDSAVYLCASSPMAGTEAFFGQGTRLTVV.

This clone was detected many times. V is TRBV7-6 and J is TRBJ2-5, with D hard to call. The CDR3 runs to 13 residues. The germline V gene has CDR1 SGHVS and CDR2 FNYEAQ. V lost 5 bases to trimming and J lost 5 bases, with 12 bases between them. The CDR3 protein is CASSPHLRETQYF. CDR3 nucleotides: TGTGCCAGCAGCCCCCACCTGAGGGAGACCCAGTACTTC.

This clone was seen repeatedly, ten times or more. The chain links TRBV28 to TRBJ1-1; 7 bases agree with TRBD1. J lost 4 bases, V lost 10 bases, and 9 bases had no gene match. The CDR3 runs to 13 residues. In germline, CDR1 is MDHEN, CDR2 SYDVKM. The CDR3 region is CATLPGGSTEAFF. CDR3 bases: TGTGCCACCCTCCCAGGGGGGTCCACTGAAGCTTTCTTT.

This clone was observed at least ten times. V usage is TRBV29-1 and J usage is TRBJ2-3, with D possibly TRBD1 on 6 matching bases. The CDR3 sequence is 12 residues long. Germline CDR1 is SQVTM and CDR2 is ANQGSEA. V lost 7 bases and J lost 10, with 18 bases in between. DNA of the CDR3: TGCAGCGGGTCAACAGGGTCCTGGTCGCAGTATTTT. Protein product: CSGSTGSWSQYF.

This clone was counted between two and nine times. The rearrangement uses TRBV7-3 and TRBJ2-5, with 11 bases identical to TRBD2. Germline CDR1 is SGHTA and CDR2 is FQGTGA. The length of the CDR3 is 15 residues. J lost 5 bases, V lost 1 base, and 3 bases had no gene match. CDR3 sequence reads: CASSLIAGGSETQYF. The CDR3 DNA follows: TGTGCCAGCAGCTTAATAGCGGGGGGGAGTGAGACCCAGTACTTC.

The table lists this clone with a few counts. This CDR3 is CASSLATSSYNEQFF. CDR3 bases: TGTGCCAGCAGCTTGGCAACGAGCTCCTACAATGAGCAGTTCTTC. The genes are TRBV5-4 and TRBJ2-1, with D unclear. Trimming left V 0 bases short and J 0 bases short, with 7 bases between. This CDR3 has 15 residues. Germline CDR1 SGHNT, CDR2 YYREEE (reference sequence). Full variable domain (remainder filled in from reference TRBV5-4 and TRBJ2-1): ETGVTQSPTHLIKTRGQQVTLRCSSQSGHNTVSWYQQALGQGPQFIFQYYREEENGRGNFPPRFSGLQFPNYSSELNVNALELDDSALYLCASSLATSSYNEQFFGPGTRLTVL.

At least ten counts were recorded for this clone. This rearrangement joins TRBV11-2 to TRBJ1-1; D is ambiguous. Germline loops: CDR1 SGHAT, CDR2 FQNNGV. This CDR3 comprises 13 residues. Deletions cut 1 base from V and 1 base from J, with 4 bases between. The CDR3 loop reads CASSLGANTEAFF. In DNA, the CDR3 is TGTGCCAGCAGCTTAGGGGCGAACACTGAAGCTTTCTTT.

This clone has a count of ten or more. For the CDR3, the DNA is TGCGCCAGCAGCCGCAGAGACAGGGGAAGCGGAGAGACCCAGTACTTC. It yields the protein CASSRRDRGSGETQYF. This sequence joins TRBV4-3 and TRBJ2-5, with 8 positions matching TRBD1. This CDR3 spans 16 amino acids. Germline V gives CDR1 LGHNA, CDR2 YSLEER. The V gene end was trimmed by 4 bases and the J gene end by 4 bases; junction bases not matched to a gene: 11.

The chain is built from TRBV27 and TRBJ2-5; D might be TRBD1 (5 bases). Near its end, the DNA agrees better with TRBJ2-7, so the J call may be wrong. Germline V lookup: CDR1 MNHEY, CDR2 SMNVEV (reference sequence). This CDR3 has 14 residues. The CDR3 loop is CASSLNGADYEQYF. For the CDR3, the DNA is TGTGCCAGCAGTTTAAATGGGGCGGACTACGAGCAGTACTTC.

This clone has a handful of counts. The CDR3 region has the DNA TGTGCCAGCAGCTTAGAGGTAGGAGATACGCAGTATTTT. As protein: CASSLEVGDTQYF. V and J are TRBV7-3 and TRBJ2-3; D not resolved. V was clipped by 2 bases and J by 5 bases, with 8 bases between them. Germline loops: CDR1 SGHTA, CDR2 FQGTGA. CDR3 length: 13 amino acids.

The chain links TRBV18 to TRBJ1-6, with TRBD1 matching 7 bases. Per germline, CDR1 KGHSH and CDR2 LQKENI. V lost 5 bases and J lost 7; bases outside the gene matches: 5. This CDR3 has 14 amino acids. The CDR3 loop is CASSDRAGNSPLHF. CDR3 bases: TGTGCCAGCTCAGACAGGGCAGGAAATTCACCCCTCCACTTT.

This clone was seen at least ten times. V gene TRBV19 combines with J gene TRBJ2-7; 11 nucleotides line up with TRBD1. The CDR3 is made up of 17 amino acids. After removal of 11 bases from V and 6 bases from J, the junction contained 21 bases not matched to a gene. Germline V gene sequence: CDR1 LNHDA, CDR2 SQIVND (reference sequence). CDR3: CAERGDRGFFIHLEQYF. The CDR3 DNA reads TGTGCCGAGAGGGGGGACAGGGGGTTCTTTATCCACCTCGAGCAGTACTTC.

The chain uses TRBV7-2 and TRBJ2-7, with 9 bases fitting TRBD2. V lost 2 bases and J lost 4; bases outside the gene matches: 9. The CDR3 extends over 16 amino acids. Germline V gives CDR1 SGHTA, CDR2 FQGNSA. CDR3 in amino acids: CASSLTGLAFRYEQYF. The CDR3 bases are TGTGCCAGCAGCTTAACGGGACTAGCATTTCGATACGAGCAGTACTTC.

This clone was picked up many times. The chain is built from TRBV6-1 and TRBJ1-5, with TRBD1 matching over 9 bases. This CDR3 has 15 residues. V lost 4 bases to trimming and J lost 3 bases; unmatched junction nucleotides: 4. Germline V gene lookup returns CDR1 MNHNS and CDR2 SASEGT. The CDR3 region has the DNA TGTGCCAGCAGTGGACAGGGGGGAAACAATCAGCCCCAGCATTTT. This encodes CASSGQGGNNQPQHF.

This clone was picked up many times. V is TRBV11-1 and J is TRBJ2-7; maybe TRBD2 (5 bases). The CDR3 sequence is 12 residues long. The germline gives CDR1 SGHAT, CDR2 FQDESV (reference sequence). V was clipped by 2 bases and J by 4 bases, with 6 bases between them. CDR3 protein: CASSLPGYEQYF. The CDR3 nucleotides read TGTGCCAGCAGCTTACCGGGGTACGAGCAGTACTTC.

This clone was seen ten or more times. V and J are TRBV5-1 and TRBJ1-1; D remains ambiguous. V gave up 7 bases and J gave up 0 bases, with 7 bases separating them. The CDR3 runs 12 residues. Germline CDR1 and CDR2: SGHRS and YFSETQ. As DNA, the CDR3 is TGCGCCAGCCAGGATATGAACACTGAAGCTTTCTTT. It codes for CASQDMNTEAFF.

This clone was recorded at least ten times. The chain is built from TRBV2 and TRBJ1-5, with D perhaps matching TRBD1 (6 bases). The germline gives CDR1 SNHLY, CDR2 FYNNEI. The CDR3 length is 14 residues. V gave up 1 base and J gave up 5 bases, with 9 bases separating them. CDR3 nucleotide sequence: TGTGCCAGCAGTGAAGAGTCAGGGGATCAGCCCCAGCATTTT. Translated: CASSEESGDQPQHF.

This clone has ten or more counts. This chain connects TRBV7-9 to TRBJ2-5, with D uncertain. The V gene's germline CDR1 is SEHNR and CDR2 FQNEAQ (reference sequence). The CDR3 consists of 14 residues. Trimming shortened V by 1 base and J by 1 base, and 7 bases separated the two germline ends. The DNA of the CDR3 is TGTGCCAGCAGCTTAGAGTCGGTCCAAGAGACCCAGTACTTC. This sequence encodes CASSLESVQETQYF. The variable domain in full, completed from reference TRBV7-9 and TRBJ2-5, reads DTGVSQNPRHKITKRGQNVTFRCDPISEHNRLYWYRQTLGQGPEFLTYFQNEAQLEKSRLLSDRFSAERPKGSFSTLEIQRTEQGDSAMYLCASSLESVQETQYFGPGTRLLVL.

The sample holds many counts of this clone. V is TRBV9 and J is TRBJ2-1; TRBD1 is a possible D gene (6 bases). CDR3 length: 14 residues. The V gene's germline CDR1 is SGDLS and CDR2 YYNGEE. The V gene lost 3 bases and the J gene lost 4 bases, with 11 bases spanning the gap. This CDR3 is CASSDGQPYNEQFF. CDR3 in DNA: TGTGCCAGCAGCGATGGACAGCCATACAATGAGCAGTTCTTC.

This clone has at least ten counts. This chain connects TRBV7-9 to TRBJ2-3, with D possibly TRBD1 on 5 matching bases. V gave up 2 bases and J gave up 0 bases, with 6 bases separating them. Germline loops: CDR1 SEHNR, CDR2 FQNEAQ (reference sequence). This CDR3 is 14 amino acids long. CDR3 protein: CASSLRGSTDTQYF. DNA for the CDR3: TGTGCCAGCAGCTTAAGGGGAAGCACAGATACGCAGTATTTT.